This TCR beta chain was sequenced during a study of shared T cell receptors in the human thymus. The germline CDR1 and CDR2 sequences are SGHDN and FVKESK. The J segment lost 3 bases and the V segment lost 0 bases, leaving 8 bases of the junction unmatched. The CDR3 has 16 residues. Method: immunoSEQ multiplex PCR; TCRdb's copy keeps in-frame clones and lacks some. The table shows hundreds of thousands of clones, with around 87% occurring only once. In addition, the sample was reused for a study of human thymus T cells. According to that study: Resections from corrective heart surgery supplied the thymus tissue. Apparent skewing of V and J gene usage characterized both thymic and blood repertoires. Highly overlapping thymic repertoires in unrelated individuals were reported by related research.

The chain combines TRBV14 with TRBJ2-7; 7 bases fit TRBD1. The TCR sequence derives from a boy in the first two years of life with a congenital heart defect. Sequenced: thymocytes. In nucleotides, the CDR3 is TGTGCCAGCAGCCAAGAAGAAGGGACAGAGAGCTACGAGCAGTACTTC. This encodes CASSQEEGTESYEQYF.